This record covers a single T cell receptor beta chain. There are 12 residues in the CDR3. Germline values: CDR1 MDHEN, CDR2 SYDVKM. The V end lost 6 bases, the J end lost 3 bases, and 6 bases lay between the germline ends. The data derive from a study of blood T cell repertoires in COVID-19. About the research overall: The origin of the acute and convalescent COVID-19 samples was the United States, Italy and Spain.

The protocol was immunoSEQ multiplex PCR, while the TCRdb copy is restricted to in-frame clones and leaves out a portion. This sample has about 210,000 clones; 80% to 90% occur once, and the top ten carry approximately 8%. Sequencing was performed on peripheral blood. The TCR sequence derives from a woman aged 45-65 years with active or convalescent COVID-19. This sequence joins TRBV28 and TRBJ1-5; D not resolved. Written as DNA, the CDR3 is TGTGCCAGCAGCCGAGTCAATCAGCCCCAGCATTTT. Amino acid sequence: CASSRVNQPQHF.